The 20 T cell receptor beta chains presented below share a single source sample, sequenced in a study of blood T cell repertoires in COVID-19. Method: immunoSEQ multiplex PCR; TCRdb's copy keeps in-frame clones and lacks some. Of some 19,000 clones in the sample, about 91% are singletons; the top ten hold about 13%. Specimen: peripheral blood. These receptors all come from a man in his 60s with active COVID-19.

The rearrangement uses TRBV6-5 and TRBJ2-5; 11 bases are a match to TRBD2. V trimming: 3 bases; J trimming: 3 bases; junction bases outside the gene matches: 3. Germline CDR1 is MNHEY and CDR2 is SVGAGI. CDR3 length: 15 residues. The CDR3 nucleotides are TGTGCCAGCAGTTATGGGACTAGCGGCAAAGAGACCCAGTACTTC. It is translated as CASSYGTSGKETQYF.

The rearrangement uses TRBV28 and TRBJ2-7; unclear D gene. V lost 6 bases and J lost 4, with 7 bases in between. Germline lookup yields CDR1 MDHEN and CDR2 SYDVKM. The CDR3 length is 11 residues. For the CDR3, the DNA is TGTGCCAGCAGCCCCCGTTACGAGCAGTACTTC. Translation: CASSPRYEQYF.

This clone was seen once. The chain recombines TRBV9 with TRBJ2-3; TRBD1 agrees at 8 bases. Trimming removed 3 bases from V and 2 bases from J; junction bases left unmatched: 2. Germline lookup yields CDR1 SGDLS and CDR2 YYNGEE. The CDR3 has 14 amino acids. The CDR3 region is CASSAGQATDTQYF. CDR3 nucleotide sequence: TGTGCCAGCAGCGCGGGACAGGCCACAGATACGCAGTATTTT. The full variable domain, completed using reference TRBV9 and TRBJ2-3, is DSGVTQTPKHLITATGQRVTLRCSPRSGDLSVYWYQQSLDQGLQFLIQYYNGEERAKGNILERFSAQQFPDLHSELNLSSLELGDSALYFCASSAGQATDTQYFGPGTRLTVL.

The chain recombines TRBV5-1 with TRBJ1-1, with 7 bases aligning to TRBD1. Germline CDR1 is SGHRS and CDR2 is YFSETQ. V lost 6 bases to trimming and J lost 5 bases; unmatched junction nucleotides: 10. The CDR3 is made up of 14 amino acids. CDR3 residues: CASTLRQGGTEAFF. DNA for the CDR3: TGCGCCAGCACCCTGAGACAGGGTGGGACTGAAGCTTTCTTT.

V is TRBV14 and J is TRBJ1-6, with D possibly being TRBD1 (5 bases). V lost 3 bases and J 9 bases, leaving 9 bases between the germline ends. The germline gives CDR1 SGHDN, CDR2 FVKESK. The CDR3 extends over 13 amino acids. The CDR3 protein is CASSQGGGSPLHF. The CDR3 coding sequence is TGTGCCAGCAGCCAGGGGGGGGGTTCACCCCTCCACTTT.

This sequence joins TRBV7-9 and TRBJ1-1; 9 nucleotides match TRBD1. This CDR3 spans 14 amino acids. Germline values: CDR1 SEHNR, CDR2 FQNEAQ (reference sequence). V lost 5 bases and J lost 3; bases outside the gene matches: 4. The CDR3 reads CASSLGTGYTEAFF. As DNA, the CDR3 is TGTGCCAGCAGCCTCGGGACAGGGTACACTGAAGCTTTCTTT.

This clone was observed a single time. This sequence joins TRBV7-2 and TRBJ1-6; 10 nucleotides align to TRBD1. Unmatched junction bases numbered 8, after V lost 3 bases and J lost 6 bases. This CDR3 is 17 amino acids long. Germline V gene data show CDR1 as SGHTA and CDR2 as FQGNSA. CDR3 coding DNA: TGTGCCAGCAGCTTCCTCGACAGGGGGCCAGGTAATTCACCCCTCCACTTT. Protein product: CASSFLDRGPGNSPLHF.

CDR3 in amino acids: CASSLGGRRDTQYF. For the CDR3, the DNA is TGTGCCAGCAGCTTAGGAGGTCGTAGGGATACGCAGTATTTT. The V call is TRBV7-2, the J call TRBJ2-3; D call uncertain. CDR1 and CDR2 from the germline V gene are SGHTA and FQGNSA. The CDR3 loop spans 14 amino acids. Trimming left V 1 base short and J 6 bases short, with 11 bases between.

The genes are TRBV18 and TRBJ2-5, with D possibly being TRBD2 (6 bases). The germline V and J ends were trimmed by 1 base and 1 base, with 10 bases remaining between them. CDR3 length equals 15 residues. Germline values: CDR1 KGHSH, CDR2 LQKENI. The CDR3 region is CASSPQGTVQETQYF. The CDR3 coding sequence is TGTGCCAGCTCACCACAGGGGACTGTCCAAGAGACCCAGTACTTC.

The chain combines TRBV6-2 or TRBV6-3 with TRBJ2-7, with D unresolved. CDR1 and CDR2 (germline): MNHEY, SVGEGT. V lost 2 bases, J lost 2 bases, and 4 bases lay in between. This CDR3 has 12 amino acids. In DNA, the CDR3 is TGTGCCAGCAGTTACCGAGCCTACGAGCAGTACTTC. Its translation: CASSYRAYEQYF.

This chain links TRBV12-3 or TRBV12-4 with TRBJ1-1; D is possibly TRBD1 (5 bases). This CDR3 spans 13 amino acids. V was cut by 6 bases and J by 6 bases, with 14 bases left in between. CDR3: CASSTTRQSEAFF. The DNA for the CDR3 is TGTGCCAGCAGCACCACCAGACAGTCTGAAGCTTTCTTT.

The chain carries TRBV6-5 and TRBJ2-1; 8 nucleotides line up with TRBD2. The CDR3 runs to 15 residues. V dropped 8 bases and J dropped 6; count of bases not matched to a gene: 12. Germline-derived CDR1 and CDR2 are MNHEY and SVGAGI. The CDR3 loop reads CASGRRGGAGNEQFF. CDR3 in DNA: TGTGCCAGCGGTCGTCGGGGGGGGGCTGGCAATGAGCAGTTCTTC.

This clone was recorded only once. This chain joins TRBV7-6 and TRBJ2-3, with TRBD2 matching 8 bases. Trimming cost V 5 bases and J 1 base; bases outside gene matches: 14. The CDR3 is 18 residues long. Germline V gene data show CDR1 as SGHVS and CDR2 as FNYEAQ. CDR3 in DNA: TGTGCCAGCAGCCGACCCCGGGAGGGGACCACCCGCACAGATACGCAGTATTTT. Amino acid sequence: CASSRPREGTTRTDTQYF.

The chain employs TRBV11-3 and TRBJ2-7, with D maybe TRBD2 (6 bases). The CDR3 covers 11 residues. Germline lookup yields CDR1 SGHNT and CDR2 YENEEA. Trimming left V 2 bases short and J 12 bases short, with 11 bases between. In DNA form, the CDR3 reads TGTGCCAGCAGCTTAAGCGGGTCGGCGTACTTC. This encodes CASSLSGSAYF.

The chain is built from TRBV19 and TRBJ1-5; 11 nucleotides agree with TRBD1. The length of the CDR3 is 18 residues. V trimming: 0 bases; J trimming: 4 bases; junction bases outside the gene matches: 8. Germline assignment: CDR1 LNHDA and CDR2 SQIVND (reference sequence). CDR3 in DNA: TGTGCCAGTAGTATAGACCCGGGACAGGGGGGGTGGAATCAGCCCCAGCATTTT. As protein: CASSIDPGQGGWNQPQHF. The full variable domain, its missing parts supplied by reference TRBV19 and TRBJ1-5, is DGGITQSPKYLFRKEGQNVTLSCEQNLNHDAMYWYRQDPGQGLRLIYYSQIVNDFQKGDIAEGYSVSREKKESFPLTVTSAQKNPTAFYLCASSIDPGQGGWNQPQHFGDGTRLSIL.

This rearrangement joins TRBV19 to TRBJ2-4, with D possibly matching TRBD1 (5 bases). Between the trimmed V and J ends, which lost 3 bases and 0 bases, there was a span of 15 bases. Germline values: CDR1 LNHDA, CDR2 SQIVND (reference sequence). The CDR3 spans 17 residues. For the CDR3, the DNA is TGTGCCAGTAGTATGGGTTTGGCACAGGTAGCCAAAAACATTCAGTACTTC. Encoded protein: CASSMGLAQVAKNIQYF. The variable domain in full, with the rest retrieved from reference TRBV19 and TRBJ2-4, is DGGITQSPKYLFRKEGQNVTLSCEQNLNHDAMYWYRQDPGQGLRLIYYSQIVNDFQKGDIAEGYSVSREKKESFPLTVTSAQKNPTAFYLCASSMGLAQVAKNIQYFGAGTRLSVL.

This sequence joins TRBV5-1 and TRBJ2-3; D is possibly TRBD2 (6 bases). The V end lost 4 bases, the J end lost 3 bases, and 9 bases lay between the germline ends. Germline assignment: CDR1 SGHRS and CDR2 YFSETQ. The CDR3 runs to 13 residues. The CDR3 protein is CASSPSDTDTQYF. As DNA, the CDR3 is TGCGCCAGCAGCCCTAGCGATACAGATACGCAGTATTTT.

The V call is TRBV30, the J call TRBJ1-2; 7 bases are shared with TRBD1. The CDR3 has 16 amino acids. After removal of 0 bases from V and 0 bases from J, the junction contained 7 bases not matched to a gene. Germline assignment: CDR1 GTSNPN and CDR2 SVGIG (reference sequence). In DNA, the CDR3 is TGTGCCTGGAGTGTAGTGGCAGGGGGTTCTAACTATGGCTACACCTTC. It is translated as CAWSVVAGGSNYGYTF.

This clone was recorded only once. The CDR3 region is CASRPGTGGAGELFF. CDR3 bases: TGTGCCAGCAGACCAGGGACAGGGGGAGCCGGGGAGCTGTTTTTT. The genes are TRBV7-3 and TRBJ2-2; TRBD1 agrees at 11 bases. V lost 6 bases, J lost 6 bases, and 6 bases stayed unmatched. The germline V gene has CDR1 SGHTA and CDR2 FQGTGA. The CDR3 runs to 15 residues.

The chain employs TRBV13 and TRBJ2-1; 13 nucleotides match TRBD2. The ends lost 4 bases at V and 6 bases at J; junction bases unmatched: 3. The germline gives CDR1 PRHDT, CDR2 FYEKMQ (reference sequence). The CDR3 runs 15 residues. This chain's CDR3 is CASSSTSGGVNEQFF. CDR3 coding DNA: TGTGCCAGCAGCTCCACTAGCGGGGGGGTCAATGAGCAGTTCTTC. Variable domain in full (rest from reference TRBV13 and TRBJ2-1): AAGVIQSPRHLIKEKRETATLKCYPIPRHDTVYWYQQGPGQDPQFLISFYEKMQSDKGSIPDRFSAQQFSDYHSELNMSSLELGDSALYFCASSSTSGGVNEQFFGPGTRLTVL.